This TCR beta chain was captured by sequencing in a study of T cells in Graves' hyperthyroidism and ophthalmopathy. Trimming took off 4 bases at V and 8 bases at J, with 14 bases between the two ends. The length of the CDR3 is 13 residues. Germline CDR1 is MGHRA and CDR2 is YSYEKL. For Graves' hyperthyroidism to be stable, ophthalmopathy could not progress within 18 months. Uncontrolled infection, other autoimmune disease, pregnancy or lactation excluded patients. Diagnostic decisions used clinical symptoms, serum thyroxine and TRAb, thyroid ultrasound and orbital computed tomography. The TCR beta CDR3 regions underwent amplification using RNA transcripts as the source. TCR CDR3 regions were first amplified by RT-PCR with HTBI primers. TCRdb fed the multiplex PCR reads into MiXCR, producing one record per CDR3 protein. The table includes a few hundred thousand distinct CDR3 sequences, approximately 14% detected once.

Study observations and caveats: A model using 13 V-J features told ophthalmopathy apart from stable hyperthyroidism.

A remark on this clonotype: Antigen specificity is unknown.

Sequenced: blood. The origin of this receptor is a woman under 30 with Graves' hyperthyroidism. The rearrangement uses TRBV4-1 and TRBJ1-2; maybe TRBD1 (5 bases). CDR3 region: CASSPMGGDGYTF. As DNA, the CDR3 is TGCGCCAGCAGCCCCATGGGGGGGGACGGCTACACCTTC.